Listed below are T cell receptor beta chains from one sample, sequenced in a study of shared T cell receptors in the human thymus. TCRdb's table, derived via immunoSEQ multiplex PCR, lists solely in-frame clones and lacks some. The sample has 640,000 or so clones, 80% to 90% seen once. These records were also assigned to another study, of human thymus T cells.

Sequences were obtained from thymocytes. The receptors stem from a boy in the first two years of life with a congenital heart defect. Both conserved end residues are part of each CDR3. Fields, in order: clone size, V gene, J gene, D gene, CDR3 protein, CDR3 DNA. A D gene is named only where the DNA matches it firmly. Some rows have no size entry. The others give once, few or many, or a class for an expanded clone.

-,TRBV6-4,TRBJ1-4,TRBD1,CASSPGQGGGEKLFF,TGTGCCAGCAGTCCCGGACAGGGCGGGGGTGAAAAACTGTTTTTT
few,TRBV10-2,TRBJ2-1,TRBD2,CASGSRTSGKNEQFF,TGCGCCAGCGGATCCCGGACTAGCGGTAAGAATGAGCAGTTCTTC
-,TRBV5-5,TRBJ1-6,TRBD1,CASSLRDRENSPLHF,TGTGCCAGCAGCTTGAGGGACAGGGAAAATTCACCCCTCCACTTT
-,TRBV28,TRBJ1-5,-,CASSYTGVGKNQPQHF,TGTGCCAGCAGTTATACGGGGGTAGGGAAAAATCAGCCCCAGCATTTT
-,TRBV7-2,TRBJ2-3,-,CASSLDIPDTQYF,TGTGCCAGCAGCTTAGATATCCCAGATACGCAGTATTTT
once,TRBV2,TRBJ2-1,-,CASSEGGRVDEQFF,TGTGCCAGCAGTGAAGGGGGCAGGGTCGATGAGCAGTTCTTC
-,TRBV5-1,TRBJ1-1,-,CASSLTRGRGRGTEAFF,TGCGCCAGCAGCTTGACCCGGGGGCGGGGGAGAGGGACTGAAGCTTTCTTT
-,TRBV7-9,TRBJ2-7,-,CASSLVSGKVHEQYF,TGTGCCAGCAGCTTAGTGTCAGGAAAAGTCCACGAGCAGTACTTC
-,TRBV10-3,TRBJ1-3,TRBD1,CAIRGQGTGNTIYF,TGTGCCATCAGAGGACAGGGCACTGGAAACACCATATATTTT
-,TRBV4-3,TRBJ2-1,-,CASSQGRGYNEQFF,TGCGCCAGCAGCCAAGGACGGGGCTACAATGAGCAGTTCTTC
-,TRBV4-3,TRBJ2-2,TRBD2,CASGAVGLAGETNTGELFF,TGCGCCAGCGGAGCTGTGGGACTAGCGGGAGAAACAAACACCGGGGAGCTGTTTTTT
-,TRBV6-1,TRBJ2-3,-,CASSDVDTTDTQYF,TGTGCCAGCAGTGACGTGGACACCACAGATACGCAGTATTTT
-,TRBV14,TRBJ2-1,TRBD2,CASSQDRVSGSSNEQFF,TGTGCCAGCAGCCAAGATAGGGTTAGCGGGAGCTCCAATGAGCAGTTCTTC
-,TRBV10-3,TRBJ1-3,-,CAITENEDSSGNTIYF,TGTGCCATCACCGAAAACGAGGACAGCTCTGGAAACACCATATATTTT
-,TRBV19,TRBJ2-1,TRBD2,CASSHISGGYNEQFF,TGTGCCAGTAGCCATATCAGCGGGGGGTACAATGAGCAGTTCTTC
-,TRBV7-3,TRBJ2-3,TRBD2,CASSPSGTSGGVTQDTQYF,TGTGCCAGCAGCCCATCCGGGACTAGCGGGGGTGTGACACAAGATACGCAGTATTTT
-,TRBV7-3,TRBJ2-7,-,CASSLTSGGAYEQYF,TGTGCCAGCAGCTTAACGTCTGGGGGCGCCTACGAGCAGTACTTC
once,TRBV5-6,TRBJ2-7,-,CASSSQGEQYF,TGTGCCAGCAGCTCCCAGGGCGAGCAGTACTTC
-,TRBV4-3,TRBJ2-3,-,CASSQYYGTADTQYF,TGCGCCAGCAGCCAATACTACGGGACTGCAGATACGCAGTATTTT
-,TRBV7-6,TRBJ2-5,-,CASSSGFQETQYF,TGTGCCAGCAGCTCAGGGTTCCAAGAGACCCAGTACTTC
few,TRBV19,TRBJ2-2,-,CASSMGGRGAGELFF,TGTGCCAGTAGTATGGGGGGTCGTGGGGCCGGGGAGCTGTTTTTT
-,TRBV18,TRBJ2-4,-,CASSPGGAKNIQYF,TGTGCCAGCTCACCAGGGGGGGCCAAAAACATTCAGTACTTC
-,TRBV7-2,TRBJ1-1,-,CASSADSEAFF,TGTGCCAGCAGCGCGGACAGTGAAGCTTTCTTT
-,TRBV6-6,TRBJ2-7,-,CASSYWGRGKYEQYF,TGTGCCAGCAGTTACTGGGGGCGGGGGAAATACGAGCAGTACTTC
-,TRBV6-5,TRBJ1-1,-,CASSYSQNTEAFF,TGTGCCAGCAGTTATTCCCAAAACACTGAAGCTTTCTTT
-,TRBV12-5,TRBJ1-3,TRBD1,CASGTPLRQGRSGNTIYF,TGTGCTAGTGGGACACCCCTCCGACAGGGCCGGTCTGGAAACACCATATATTTT
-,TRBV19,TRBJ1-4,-,CASAGQGNEKLFF,TGTGCCAGTGCGGGGCAGGGAAATGAAAAACTGTTTTTT
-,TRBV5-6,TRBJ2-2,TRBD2,CASSLSTSGRVGELFF,TGTGCCAGCAGCTTGTCTACTAGCGGGAGGGTTGGGGAGCTGTTTTTT
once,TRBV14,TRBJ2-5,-,CASSQGVDGLGETQYF,TGTGCCAGCAGCCAAGGGGTCGACGGGTTAGGAGAGACCCAGTACTTC
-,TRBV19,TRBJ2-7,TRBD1,CASSPEGQIHEQYF,TGTGCCAGTAGTCCAGAGGGACAGATCCACGAGCAGTACTTC
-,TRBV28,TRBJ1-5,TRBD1,CASRNTGGQKDQPQHF,TGTGCCAGCAGGAACACAGGGGGGCAGAAAGACCAGCCCCAGCATTTT
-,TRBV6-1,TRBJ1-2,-,CASSTGGIVNYGYTF,TGTGCCAGCAGTACGGGGGGGATCGTTAACTATGGCTACACCTTC
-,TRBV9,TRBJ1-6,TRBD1,CASSSSGTVNSPLHF,TGTGCCAGCAGCTCCTCCGGGACAGTTAATTCACCCCTCCACTTT
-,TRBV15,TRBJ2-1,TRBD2,CATSRGLAGHEQFF,TGTGCCACCAGCAGGGGACTAGCCGGGCATGAGCAGTTCTTC
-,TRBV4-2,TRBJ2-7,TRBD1,CASSQTATGDEQYF,TGTGCCAGCAGCCAAACAGCGACAGGGGACGAGCAGTACTTC
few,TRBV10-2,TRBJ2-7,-,CASRPGLRDYEQYF,TGCGCCAGCAGACCAGGACTTAGGGATTACGAGCAGTACTTC
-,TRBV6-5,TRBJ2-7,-,CASSNIYEQYF,TGTGCCAGCAGTAATATCTACGAGCAGTACTTC
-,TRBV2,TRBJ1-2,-,CASSERGDYGYTF,TGTGCCAGCAGTGAACGGGGGGACTATGGCTACACCTTC
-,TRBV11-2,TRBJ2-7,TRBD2,CASSLGPRTSANYEQYF,TGTGCCAGCAGCTTAGGCCCCAGGACTAGCGCTAACTACGAGCAGTACTTC
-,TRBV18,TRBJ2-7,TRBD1,CASSPPGQGAYEQYF,TGTGCCAGCTCACCACCGGGACAGGGGGCCTACGAGCAGTACTTC
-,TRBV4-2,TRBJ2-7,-,CASSQAGHVDYEQYF,TGTGCCAGCAGCCAAGCTGGACACGTAGATTACGAGCAGTACTTC
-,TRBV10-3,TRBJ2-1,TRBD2,CAISGGTRLRYEQFF,TGTGCCATCAGCGGGGGGACCCGCCTTCGGTATGAGCAGTTCTTC
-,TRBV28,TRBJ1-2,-,CASSFRGNYGYTF,TGTGCCAGCAGTTTTCGGGGGAACTATGGCTACACCTTC
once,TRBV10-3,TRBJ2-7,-,CAISEAGSSYEQYF,TGTGCCATCAGTGAGGCGGGCAGTTCCTACGAGCAGTACTTC
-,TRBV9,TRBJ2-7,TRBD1,CASSVGGTGETYEQYF,TGTGCCAGCAGCGTAGGGGGGACAGGTGAGACCTACGAGCAGTACTTC
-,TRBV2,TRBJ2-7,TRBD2,CASRDLLAGGPYEQYF,TGTGCCAGCAGAGACCTCCTAGCGGGCGGACCCTACGAGCAGTACTTC
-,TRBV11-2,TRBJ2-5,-,CASSPHAGRTRPETQYF,TGTGCCAGCAGCCCCCACGCCGGACGGACAAGACCAGAGACCCAGTACTTC
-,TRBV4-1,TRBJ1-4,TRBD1,CASSQQPGQLNEKLFF,TGCGCCAGCAGCCAGCAACCGGGACAGCTTAATGAAAAACTGTTTTTT
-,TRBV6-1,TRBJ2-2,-,CASSGTPFRGRLVWTGELFF,TGTGCCAGCAGTGGCACTCCCTTCAGGGGTCGGCTCGTTTGGACCGGGGAGCTGTTTTTT
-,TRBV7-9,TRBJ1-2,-,CASSLARGGAPIGYTF,TGTGCCAGCAGCTTAGCCCGGGGGGGGGCCCCTATTGGCTACACCTTC
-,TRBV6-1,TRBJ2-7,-,CASTPPWAINEQYF,TGTGCCAGCACCCCCCCCTGGGCTATCAACGAGCAGTACTTC
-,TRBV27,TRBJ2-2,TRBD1,CASRPNRGLRTGELFF,TGTGCCAGCAGGCCCAACAGGGGGCTAAGGACCGGGGAGCTGTTTTTT
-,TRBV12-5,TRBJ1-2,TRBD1,CASATLPGGLTF,TGTGCTAGTGCTACCCTCCCAGGGGGCTTAACCTTC
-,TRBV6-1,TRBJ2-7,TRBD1,CASRPTGQNPYEQYF,TGTGCCAGCAGGCCTACGGGACAGAATCCCTACGAGCAGTACTTC
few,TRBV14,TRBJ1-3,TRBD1,CASSPRPDRGGRDTIYF,TGTGCCAGCAGCCCCCGACCGGACAGGGGAGGACGGGACACCATATATTTT
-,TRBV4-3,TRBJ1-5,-,CASSNGKSNQPQHF,TGCGCCAGTAGCAACGGGAAGAGCAATCAGCCCCAGCATTTT
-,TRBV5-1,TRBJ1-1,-,CASSLGDRNPEAFF,TGCGCCAGCAGCTTGGGCGACAGGAATCCTGAAGCTTTCTTT
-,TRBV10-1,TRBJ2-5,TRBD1,CASSLGTGDQETQYF,TGCGCCAGCAGCCTCGGGACAGGGGACCAAGAGACCCAGTACTTC
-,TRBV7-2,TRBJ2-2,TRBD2,CASSNRLAQNTGELFF,TGTGCCAGCAGCAACCGACTAGCACAGAACACCGGGGAGCTGTTTTTT
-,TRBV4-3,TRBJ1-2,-,CASSQGPGDNYGYTF,TGCGCCAGCAGCCAAGGGCCAGGGGATAACTATGGCTACACCTTC